A selection of T cell receptor beta chains follows, all from one sample in a study of technical replicates of blood from four donors. Using immunoSEQ multiplex PCR, the repertoire was profiled, and TCRdb retains in-frame clones only, with some absent. Of fewer than 85,000 clones in the sample, around 96% were seen once. Sequenced sample: T cells isolated from PBMCs. The receptors were sampled from a human donor in good health. The CDR3 runs from the conserved cysteine through the conserved F or W. A D gene is named only where the DNA matches it firmly. Where a row states a size, it is once, few, many or the class of an expanded clone; other rows omit it.

-	TRBV9	-	TRBJ1-5	TGTGCCAGCAGCCCAGGACAGTCCAACCAGCCCCAGCATTTT	CASSPGQSNQPQHF
-	TRBV10-3	few	TRBJ2-3	TGTGCCATCAGTGAGTCCGGTCCAGGACAGTTGACCACAGATACGCAGTATTTT	CAISESGPGQLTTDTQYF
TRBD2	TRBV6-5	-	TRBJ2-1	TGTGCCAGCAGTTTCGGACTAGCGTTTTCCTACAATGAGCAGTTCTTC	CASSFGLAFSYNEQFF
-	TRBV11-2	-	TRBJ2-7	TGTGCCAGCAGCCCCCTTGTTGGTAGCTCCTACGAGCAGTACTTC	CASSPLVGSSYEQYF
TRBD2	TRBV30	-	TRBJ2-3	TGTGCCTGGAGTAGACTAGCGAGCACAGATACGCAGTATTTT	CAWSRLASTDTQYF
TRBD1	TRBV7-9	-	TRBJ2-7	TGTGCCAGCAGCTGGACAGGGGGCTACGAGCAGTACTTC	CASSWTGGYEQYF
-	TRBV5-4	-	TRBJ1-2	TGTGCCAGCAGCTATGAGAGGGACACAAGGGGGGGCTACACCTTC	CASSYERDTRGGYTF
TRBD2	TRBV5-1	-	TRBJ2-3	TGCGCCAGCAGCTTGGAACTAGCGGGAGCTGATACGCAGTATTTT	CASSLELAGADTQYF
TRBD1	TRBV5-8	-	TRBJ2-3	TGTGCCAGCAGCCGGGACAGGGAAATAGATACGCAGTATTTT	CASSRDREIDTQYF
-	TRBV4-1	-	TRBJ1-2	TGCGCCAGCAGCCTAAAGGGGGTCGACTATGGCTACACCTTC	CASSLKGVDYGYTF
TRBD1	TRBV10-3	-	TRBJ2-5	TGTGCCATAGGTAGGGACAGGGTACAAGAGACCCAGTACTTC	CAIGRDRVQETQYF
-	TRBV6-6	once	TRBJ2-3	TGTGCCAGCAGTTACGTGGGGCACCCTGCAGATACGCAGTATTTT	CASSYVGHPADTQYF
TRBD2	TRBV30	-	TRBJ2-3	TGTGCCTGGAGTGTAGGGCTAGCGGGAGATACGCAGTATTTT	CAWSVGLAGDTQYF
TRBD1	TRBV28	-	TRBJ1-2	TGTGCCAGCAGCCTTGGACAGGGGTTCTATGGCTACACCTTC	CASSLGQGFYGYTF
-	TRBV19	-	TRBJ2-2	TGTGCCAGTAGTATAGGAGGGGGCACCGGGGAGCTGTTTTTT	CASSIGGGTGELFF
TRBD1	TRBV27	-	TRBJ1-1	TGTGCCAGCACAGGGGGCTTCGAAGCTTTCTTT	CASTGGFEAFF
-	TRBV6-5	once	TRBJ2-5	TGTGCCAGCAATACAGGGACAGAGACCCAGTACTTC	CASNTGTETQYF
-	TRBV6-5	-	TRBJ1-2	TGTGCCAGCAAAATGGGGGGGCAGAGCGGCTACACCTTC	CASKMGGQSGYTF
-	TRBV10-1	-	TRBJ2-7	TGCGCCAGCAGTGAGCCTGGGACTTCGACCTACGAGCAGTACTTC	CASSEPGTSTYEQYF
-	TRBV11-2	-	TRBJ2-7	TGTGCCAGCAGCTCCTTACGGACAGCTATCTACGAGCAGTACTTC	CASSSLRTAIYEQYF
-	TRBV6-5	few	TRBJ1-1	TGTGCCAGCAGTTCTCTCTATTTGAACACTGAAGCTTTCTTT	CASSSLYLNTEAFF
TRBD1	TRBV27	-	TRBJ1-1	TGTGCCAGCAGTTTAGACAGGGGACCCAACACTGAAGCTTTCTTT	CASSLDRGPNTEAFF
-	TRBV7-9	-	TRBJ1-1	TGTGCCAGCAGCTTTTTAGGGGAACTTGGCACTGAAGCTTTCTTT	CASSFLGELGTEAFF
TRBD1	TRBV19	-	TRBJ1-1	TGTGCCAGTATACGACAGGGCTCTACTGAAGCTTTCTTT	CASIRQGSTEAFF
-	TRBV11-3	-	TRBJ2-7	TGTGCCAGCAGCTCAACTACCAGGGTCGTGTCCTTC	CASSSTTRVVSF
-	TRBV6-6	-	TRBJ2-6	TGTGCCAGCAGTTACTTCAGCTCTGGGGCCAACGTCCTGACTTTC	CASSYFSSGANVLTF
TRBD1	TRBV28	-	TRBJ2-7	TGTGCCATCACAAGGGACAGAAGCTCCTACGAGCAGTACTTC	CAITRDRSSYEQYF
-	TRBV19	-	TRBJ1-2	TGTGCCAGTACCGACAGTCTCTATGGCTACACCTTC	CASTDSLYGYTF
-	TRBV19	-	TRBJ2-6	TGTGCCAGTAGTATAGTTGGACTTCCGAACTCTGGGGCCAACGTCCTGACTTTC	CASSIVGLPNSGANVLTF
-	TRBV9	-	TRBJ1-1	TGTGCCAGCAGCCTTCACAGGGATCGCACTGAAGCTTTCTTT	CASSLHRDRTEAFF
-	TRBV5-5	-	TRBJ1-1	TGTGCCAGCAGCTCCATTAGGAACACTGAAGCTTTCTTT	CASSSIRNTEAFF
-	TRBV6-6	few	TRBJ1-4	TGTGCCAGCAGTTACGGTGGCAATGAAAAACTGTTTTTT	CASSYGGNEKLFF
-	TRBV5-6	-	TRBJ2-1	TGTGCCAGCAGCTATTGGGCAACCTACAATGAGCAGTTCTTC	CASSYWATYNEQFF
TRBD2	TRBV6-6	-	TRBJ2-1	TGTGCCAGCAGTTACTCTTTCCAGCGGGGTTACAATGAGCAGTTCTTC	CASSYSFQRGYNEQFF
-	TRBV27	-	TRBJ2-7	TGTGCCAGCAGTTTGAGTGTAGGGCAGAGGGCCTACGAGCAGTACTTC	CASSLSVGQRAYEQYF
TRBD2	TRBV5-4	-	TRBJ2-3	TGTGCCAGCAGCCCTTCTAGCGGGAGGGTAGATACGCAGTATTTT	CASSPSSGRVDTQYF
TRBD1	TRBV6-6	-	TRBJ1-1	TGTGCCAGCAGTTTAACAGGGGGAGGTACTGAAGCTTTCTTT	CASSLTGGGTEAFF
-	TRBV19	-	TRBJ1-4	TGTGCCAGTAGTACTCTGCAGGGTTTAGGGGAAAAACTGTTTTTT	CASSTLQGLGEKLFF
TRBD1	TRBV4-1	-	TRBJ1-4	TGCGCCAGCAGCCAAGAGACAGGGGGGGAAAAACTGTTTTTT	CASSQETGGEKLFF
TRBD2	TRBV6-1	-	TRBJ2-5	TGTGCCAGCAGTGCTGTCAAGTGGGCTAGCGGACAAGAGACCCAGTACTTC	CASSAVKWASGQETQYF
-	TRBV15	-	TRBJ2-7	TGTGCCACCAGCCCCAGGCTAACCCCGGGACAATTCTCCTACGAGCAGTACTTC	CATSPRLTPGQFSYEQYF
-	TRBV30	-	TRBJ1-5	TGTGCCTGGAGTAAGGGACACCTCAATCAGCCCCAGCATTTT	CAWSKGHLNQPQHF
-	TRBV6-1	-	TRBJ2-7	TGTGCCAGCAGTGACAGGGGCTACGAGCAGTACTTC	CASSDRGYEQYF
-	TRBV28	once	TRBJ1-5	TGTGCCAGCAGTCCCCATACCGGACAGAGCAATCAGCCCCAGCATTTT	CASSPHTGQSNQPQHF
-	TRBV15	once	TRBJ2-7	TGTGCCACCAGCAGGGCTGGGGGGTTCTACGAGCAGTACTTC	CATSRAGGFYEQYF
TRBD2	TRBV4-1	-	TRBJ2-5	TGCGCCAGCAGCCAAGATATAGCGGGAGCTCTAGAGACCCAGTACTTC	CASSQDIAGALETQYF
TRBD2	TRBV19	-	TRBJ2-2	TGTGCCAGTAGTCCTAAGGGCGGGAGTGTGGGCACCGGGGAGCTGTTTTTT	CASSPKGGSVGTGELFF
-	TRBV19	-	TRBJ1-5	TGTGCCAGTAGTATAGAAGGAGACGGTGCATATCAGCCCCAGCATTTT	CASSIEGDGAYQPQHF
-	TRBV6-1	-	TRBJ1-4	TGTGCCAGCTTGAGGGACAACCATGAAAAACTGTTTTTT	CASLRDNHEKLFF
-	TRBV27	-	TRBJ1-1	TGTGCCAGCTCGTCAGTGAATACTGAAGCTTTCTTT	CASSSVNTEAFF
-	TRBV29-1	-	TRBJ1-2	TGCAGCGTTGAACTACCCTCAGGGTCCCCATGGGGTGGCTACACCTTC	CSVELPSGSPWGGYTF
-	TRBV4-1	once	TRBJ1-1	TGCGCCAGCAGCCAGATAGGAGGGAACACTGAAGCTTTCTTT	CASSQIGGNTEAFF
-	TRBV6-1	once	TRBJ2-7	TGTGCCAGCAGTGAACGCGGGGATATCTACGAGCAGTACTTC	CASSERGDIYEQYF
-	TRBV20-1	-	TRBJ2-7	TGCAGTGCTAGAGCCAGCTACGAGCAGTACTTC	CSARASYEQYF
-	TRBV28	-	TRBJ1-4	TGTGCCAGCAGCCCCGGGGGGTACAATGAAAAACTGTTTTTT	CASSPGGYNEKLFF
TRBD1	TRBV18	-	TRBJ1-1	TGTGCCAGCTCACGAGAACAGGGGAGTTACACTGAAGCTTTCTTT	CASSREQGSYTEAFF
TRBD1	TRBV14	-	TRBJ1-2	TGTGCCAGCAGCCAACGAAGCGGGACAGGTTCGAACTATGGCTACACCTTC	CASSQRSGTGSNYGYTF